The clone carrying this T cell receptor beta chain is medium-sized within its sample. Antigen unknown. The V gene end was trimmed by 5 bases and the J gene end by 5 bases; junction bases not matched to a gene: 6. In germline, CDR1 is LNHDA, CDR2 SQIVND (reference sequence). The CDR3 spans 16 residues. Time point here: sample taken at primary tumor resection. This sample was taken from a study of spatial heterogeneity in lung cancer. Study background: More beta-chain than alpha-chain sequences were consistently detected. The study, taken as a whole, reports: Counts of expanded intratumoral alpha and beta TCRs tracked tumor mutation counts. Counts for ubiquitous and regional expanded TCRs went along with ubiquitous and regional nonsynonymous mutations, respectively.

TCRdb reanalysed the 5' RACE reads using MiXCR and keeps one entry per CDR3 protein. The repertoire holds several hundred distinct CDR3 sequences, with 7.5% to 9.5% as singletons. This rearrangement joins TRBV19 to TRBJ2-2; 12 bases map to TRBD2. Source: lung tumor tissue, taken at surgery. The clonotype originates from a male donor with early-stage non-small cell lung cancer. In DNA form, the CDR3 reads TGTGCCAGTAGTTCGACTAGCGGGGGCTATACCGGGGAGCTGTTTTTT. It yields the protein CASSSTSGGYTGELFF.